This record covers a single TCR beta chain. Antigen specificity is unknown. The sample comes from a study of T-cell reconstitution after alpha-beta-depleted transplantation in children. Study conclusions and caveats: Some patients showed high day-60 TCRbeta diversity, which derived from surviving recipient T cells and thymic progenitors. Reports say that about two months after transplant, the alpha-beta T cells came out of several hundred graft clones that had expanded. T-cell counts and diversity at one year post-transplant came mainly from newly produced T cells.

Unmatched junction bases numbered 10, after V lost 5 bases and J lost 6 bases. CDR3 size: 15 residues. The germline V gene encodes CDR1 MNHNS and CDR2 SASEGT. Unique molecular identifiers featured in how the TCRbeta library was prepared. TCRdb analysed the PCR reads with MiXCR anew, one entry per CDR3 protein. This table holds about 980,000 distinct CDR3 sequences, around 30% found once. Sequenced material: PBMCs, mostly from graft donor cells, taken 360 days after TCRalphabeta/CD19-depleted stem cell transplant. The receptor comes from a boy younger than two who had a stem cell transplant for SCID, so the T cells may come from the graft donor. The chain couples TRBV6-1 to TRBJ2-1, with 7 bases fitting TRBD1. The CDR3 bases are TGTGCCAGCAGTCCGGCAGGGGGAACATTCAATGAGCAGTTCTTC. Its translation: CASSPAGGTFNEQFF.